Sequencing of this T cell receptor beta chain was carried out in a study of T cell responses to AZD1222 COVID-19 vaccine. Study-wide points: Donors in the cohort were predominantly white British and more often female, and clonal diversity was possibly underestimated. No repertoire was sampled before or during the peak T cell response, only after it.

CDR1 is SGHAT and CDR2 is FQNNGV in the germline V gene. The V end was cut by 2 bases, the J end by 5 bases, with 12 bases between. The CDR3 has 14 amino acids. TCRdb's table, derived via immunoSEQ multiplex PCR, lists solely in-frame clones and lacks some. The sample includes around 97,000 clones, over 75% of them seen just once. Notes on this clone: Antigen unknown.

The V gene is TRBV11-2, the J gene TRBJ1-1; TRBD1 is a possible D gene (6 bases). Sequenced here: peripheral blood, sampled on day 0 of AZD1222 vaccination. This receptor was obtained from an adult in good health. The CDR3 loop is CASSLTGFRTEAFF. DNA of the CDR3: TGTGCCAGCAGCTTAACAGGGTTCAGGACTGAAGCTTTCTTT.